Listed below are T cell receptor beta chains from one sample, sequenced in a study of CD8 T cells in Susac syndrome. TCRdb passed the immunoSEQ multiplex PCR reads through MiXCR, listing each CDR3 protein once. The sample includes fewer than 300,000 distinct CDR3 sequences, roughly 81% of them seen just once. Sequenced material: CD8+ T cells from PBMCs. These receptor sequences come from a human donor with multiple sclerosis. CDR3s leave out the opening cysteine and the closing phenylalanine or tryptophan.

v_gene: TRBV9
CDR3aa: ASSLSGGVYEQY

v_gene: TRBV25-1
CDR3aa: ASSEPGQGAPREKLF

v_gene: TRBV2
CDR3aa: ASSSDRELWETQY

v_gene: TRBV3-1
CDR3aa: ASSQMTGSSYNEQF

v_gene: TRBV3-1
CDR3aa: ASSHSASGTDTQY

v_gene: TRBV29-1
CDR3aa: SVVGGNTGELF

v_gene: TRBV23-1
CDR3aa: ASSQSGGESDNEQF

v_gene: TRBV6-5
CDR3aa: ASSGLAGGYNEQF

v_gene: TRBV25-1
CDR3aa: ASSDNVGAGGNETQY

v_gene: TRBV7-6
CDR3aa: ASSLGIAEGYEQY

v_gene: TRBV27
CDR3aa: ASSIASARYEQY

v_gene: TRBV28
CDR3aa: ASSLLGTYNEQF

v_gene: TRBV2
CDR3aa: ASRGGEVYGYT

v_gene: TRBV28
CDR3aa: ASSTRGGATEAF

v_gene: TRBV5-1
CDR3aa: ASSLITASDTQY

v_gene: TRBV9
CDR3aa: ASSVASSGYGYT

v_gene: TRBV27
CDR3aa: ASSFPGQPQH

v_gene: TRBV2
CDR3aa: ASTSGLALNTGELF

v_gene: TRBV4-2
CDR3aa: ASSQLSGIWGEQY

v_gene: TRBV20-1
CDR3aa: SALERPDLH

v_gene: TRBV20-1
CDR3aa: SARGRVVSQETQY

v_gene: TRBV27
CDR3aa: ASSLWVHDEQF

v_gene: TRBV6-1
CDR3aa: ASSGWTGKNEQF

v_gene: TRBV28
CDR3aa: ASSSDREEAF

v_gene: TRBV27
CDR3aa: ASRTPSYNSPLH

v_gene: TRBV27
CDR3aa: ASSPLAGVGETQY

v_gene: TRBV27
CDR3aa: ASSPMGAAGELF

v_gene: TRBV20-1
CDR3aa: SARTLAGTGELF

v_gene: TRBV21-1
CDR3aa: ASIRGLPRRPFSNQPQH

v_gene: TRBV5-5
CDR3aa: ASSLIPTGEEGYT

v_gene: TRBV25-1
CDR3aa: ASYAGPSTDTQY

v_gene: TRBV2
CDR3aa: ASNPTSGSNEQF

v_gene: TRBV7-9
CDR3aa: ASSLCAGCVGEQY

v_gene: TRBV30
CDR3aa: AWSVQGNSPLH

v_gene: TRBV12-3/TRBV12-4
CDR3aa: ASTPAGTQRNEQF

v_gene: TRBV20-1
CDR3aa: SARVSQGTSYEQY

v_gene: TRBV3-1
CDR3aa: ASSLKNRGDGYEQY

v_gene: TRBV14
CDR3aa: ASGGQGVPHEQY

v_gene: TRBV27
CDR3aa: ASSIGQPGSNQPQH

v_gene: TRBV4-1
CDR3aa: AGSPTPPNSPLH

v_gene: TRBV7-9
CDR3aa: ASSLGSYTGELF

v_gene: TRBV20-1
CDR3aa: SARSTTYGSYNEQF

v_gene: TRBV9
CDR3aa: ASGGSPLH

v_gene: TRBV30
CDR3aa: AWSRADTYEQY

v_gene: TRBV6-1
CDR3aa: ASSPVVYATGETQY

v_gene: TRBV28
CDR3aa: ASSPLTGGKFDEQY

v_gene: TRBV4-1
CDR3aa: ASSQNGPLYEQY

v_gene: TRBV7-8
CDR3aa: ASSLAGLAALSGANVLT

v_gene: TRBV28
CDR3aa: ASSNRAGITDTQY

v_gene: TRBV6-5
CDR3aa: ASSTQGSSNQPQH

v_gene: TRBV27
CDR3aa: ASSLSDRTQETQY

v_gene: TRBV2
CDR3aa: ASRQSSSYEQY

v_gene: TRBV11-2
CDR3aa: ASRSLAQAEQF

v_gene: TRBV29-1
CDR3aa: SVRDAEWPYEQY

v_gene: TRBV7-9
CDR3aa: ASSPPLLQGESSGNTIY

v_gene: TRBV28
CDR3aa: ASSFSHRGRSDTQY

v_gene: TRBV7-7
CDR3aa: ASSLAIREGLNEQF

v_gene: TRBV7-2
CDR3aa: ASSLNSATGELF

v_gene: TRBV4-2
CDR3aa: ASSQPGTGETDTQY